The 25 T cell receptor beta chains below come from one sample, sequenced in a study of blood T cell repertoires in COVID-19. The repertoire was sequenced with immunoSEQ multiplex PCR; TCRdb's copy has only in-frame clones and lacks some. The sample gives roughly 78,000 clones, about 89% of which show up once; 1.9% is in the top ten. Sequenced input: peripheral blood. The receptors stem from an older woman with acute or convalescent COVID-19.

The chain uses TRBV5-1 and TRBJ2-6; D call uncertain. CDR3 length equals 13 residues. Germline lookup yields CDR1 SGHRS and CDR2 YFSETQ. V lost 5 bases and J lost 1, with 4 bases in between. The CDR3 DNA reads as TGCGCCAGCAGTATTTCTGGGGCCAACGTCCTGACTTTC. It specifies CASSISGANVLTF.

This chain connects TRBV13 to TRBJ2-7; 7 bases align to TRBD1. V gave up 6 bases and J gave up 3 bases; unmatched junction bases: 8. The CDR3 has 14 amino acids. Germline V gene lookup returns CDR1 PRHDT and CDR2 FYEKMQ (reference sequence). CDR3 in DNA: TGTGCCAGCAGGGAACGGGACAGAGACTACGAGCAGTACTTC. Protein sequence: CASRERDRDYEQYF.

This clone was detected a few times. The CDR3 DNA sequence: TGTGCCACCAGTTCCCGGACAGGGAATCTCTATGGCTACACCTTC. The encoded protein is CATSSRTGNLYGYTF. The chain is built from TRBV24-1 and TRBJ1-2, with 8 bases that match TRBD1. Germline CDR1 KGHDR, CDR2 SFDVKD. Trimming at V came to 6 bases and at J to 4 bases, leaving 9 bases not matched to a gene. This CDR3 has 15 amino acids.

The chain recombines TRBV12-3 or TRBV12-4 with TRBJ2-5, with D possibly being TRBD1 (5 bases). V lost 6 bases and J 5 bases, leaving 10 bases between the germline ends. The CDR3 spans 12 residues. The CDR3 sequence is CASSRQKETQYF. The CDR3 DNA follows: TGTGCCAGCAGCCGACAGAAGGAGACCCAGTACTTC.

This chain connects TRBV30 to TRBJ2-4; a possible D gene is TRBD2 (5 bases). CDR1 is GTSNPN, CDR2 SVGIG, per germline (reference sequence). V was pared by 0 bases and J by 6 bases, with 12 bases between. This CDR3 is built from 14 residues. The CDR3 bases are TGTGCCTGGAGTGTGTTAGCGCCCCCAAACATTCAGTACTTC. It specifies CAWSVLAPPNIQYF.

This chain links TRBV5-5 with TRBJ2-5, with TRBD1 matching 7 bases. The CDR3 sequence is 18 residues long. V shed 5 bases and J 5 bases; nucleotides not matched to a gene: 21. The germline CDR1 and CDR2 sequences are SGHKS and YYEKEE (reference sequence). CDR3 in amino acids: CASRANRGDGLWGETQYF. The DNA for the CDR3 is TGTGCCAGCAGAGCTAACAGGGGAGATGGTCTTTGGGGCGAGACCCAGTACTTC.

The gene calls are TRBV30 and TRBJ1-1; the match to TRBD1 covers 8 bases. Per the germline V gene, CDR1 is GTSNPN and CDR2 is SVGIG (reference sequence). V was pared by 3 bases and J by 5 bases, with 8 bases of the junction left unmatched. The CDR3 has 14 amino acids. The CDR3 nucleotides read TGTGCCTGGAGCTTAGCAGGGGGCAAAACTGAAGCTTTCTTT. Residues: CAWSLAGGKTEAFF.

The CDR3 nucleotides are TGTGCCAGCAACACACCCCACGGAGCTAACTATGGCTACACCTTC. It yields the protein CASNTPHGANYGYTF. The chain carries TRBV28 and TRBJ1-2; D not resolved. CDR1 MDHEN and CDR2 SYDVKM come from the germline V gene. The CDR3 runs 15 residues. V lost 7 bases, J lost 0 bases, and 15 bases lay in between.

The genes are TRBV9 and TRBJ2-7; TRBD2 matches 10 bases. Germline values: CDR1 SGDLS, CDR2 YYNGEE. The CDR3 is made up of 16 amino acids. After removal of 0 bases from V and 5 bases from J, the junction contained 8 bases not matched to a gene. The DNA of the CDR3 is TGTGCCAGCAGCGTAGTGGAAGCGGGAGGGTTAAACGAGCAGTACTTC. Its protein is CASSVVEAGGLNEQYF.

The chain recombines TRBV6-8 with TRBJ2-7, with a tentative D call TRBD1 (6 bases). From germline, CDR1 is MNHGY and CDR2 SAAAGT. The CDR3 spans 15 residues. V was trimmed by 6 bases and J by 4 bases, leaving 19 bases between them. CDR3 sequence reads: CASRPPGARGYEQYF. Here the CDR3 DNA reads TGTGCCAGCAGACCGCCAGGGGCAAGAGGGTACGAGCAGTACTTC.

The chain uses TRBV5-1 and TRBJ2-1; possible D gene TRBD1, 6 bases. This CDR3 is 14 amino acids long. Trimming cost V 1 base and J 6 bases, with 11 bases left between them. Looked up from germline, CDR1 is SGHRS and CDR2 is YFSETQ. The DNA of the CDR3 is TGCGCCAGCAGCTTGACAGGGCCGCTCAATGAGCAGTTCTTC. The encoded protein is CASSLTGPLNEQFF. Together with reference TRBV5-1 and TRBJ2-1, the CDR3 gives the full variable domain: KAGVTQTPRYLIKTRGQQVTLSCSPISGHRSVSWYQQTPGQGLQFLFEYFSETQRNKGNFPGRFSGRQFSNSRSEMNVSTLELGDSALYLCASSLTGPLNEQFFGPGTRLTVL.

The rearrangement links TRBV19 to TRBJ2-1, with TRBD2 as a possible D gene (5 bases). The V gene lost 5 bases and the J gene lost 0 bases, with 17 bases spanning the gap. This CDR3 comprises 17 residues. Germline CDR1 and CDR2: LNHDA and SQIVND (reference sequence). The CDR3 sequence is CASSRPYERSSYNEQFF. In DNA form, the CDR3 reads TGTGCCAGTAGTCGGCCGTATGAGCGGAGCTCCTACAATGAGCAGTTCTTC.

The chain couples TRBV27 to TRBJ1-4; D might be TRBD1 (5 bases). Looked up from germline, CDR1 is MNHEY and CDR2 is SMNVEV (reference sequence). There are 15 residues in the CDR3. V was cut by 2 bases and J by 7 bases, with 14 bases left in between. CDR3 loop: CASSLKLGQGEKLFF. Here the CDR3 DNA reads TGTGCCAGCAGTTTAAAATTAGGCCAGGGTGAAAAACTGTTTTTT.

V is TRBV7-8 and J is TRBJ2-7; no clear D. The V end was cut by 2 bases, the J end by 2 bases, with 13 bases between. This CDR3 spans 15 amino acids. The germline CDR1 and CDR2 sequences are SGHVS and FQNEAQ. CDR3 sequence: CASSLINSPAYEQYF. CDR3 in DNA: TGTGCCAGCAGCTTAATCAACAGCCCCGCCTACGAGCAGTACTTC.

This clone has just one count. The gene calls are TRBV11-2 and TRBJ2-1; 11 nucleotides line up with TRBD2. The CDR3 sequence is 16 residues long. V lost 1 base, J lost 9 bases, and 8 bases stayed unmatched. Per the germline V gene, CDR1 is SGHAT and CDR2 is FQNNGV. As DNA, the CDR3 is TGTGCCAGCAGCTTAGTCAGCCTAGCGGGGGGTAGTGAGCAGTTCTTC. Translating it yields CASSLVSLAGGSEQFF. The variable domain in full, with the rest retrieved from reference TRBV11-2 and TRBJ2-1, is EAGVAQSPRYKIIEKRQSVAFWCNPISGHATLYWYQQILGQGPKLLIQFQNNGVVDDSQLPKDRFSAERLKGVDSTLKIQPAKLEDSAVYLCASSLVSLAGGSEQFFGPGTRLTVL.

This rearrangement joins TRBV19 to TRBJ1-2; weak D call: TRBD1 (5 bases). Between the trimmed V and J ends, which lost 3 bases and 7 bases, there was a span of 12 bases. This CDR3 spans 13 amino acids. Germline values: CDR1 LNHDA, CDR2 SQIVND (reference sequence). CDR3 protein: CASSMGGSGGYTF. The CDR3 coding sequence is TGTGCCAGTAGTATGGGGGGGAGTGGTGGCTACACCTTC.

The chain carries TRBV2 and TRBJ1-2, with 8 bases matching TRBD1. Per germline, CDR1 SNHLY and CDR2 FYNNEI. The CDR3 sequence is 13 residues long. Trimming removed 5 bases from V and 7 bases from J; junction bases left unmatched: 6. CDR3 loop: CASSLDRGGGYTF. The CDR3 DNA sequence: TGTGCCAGCAGTTTAGACAGGGGTGGTGGCTACACCTTC.

This clone was recorded only once. The chain is built from TRBV5-6 and TRBJ1-1; D unresolved. The germline CDR1 and CDR2 sequences are SGHDT and YYEEEE. The V end was cut by 5 bases, the J end by 0 bases, with 14 bases between. CDR3 length: 15 residues. CDR3 amino acids: CASSRGEGMNTEAFF. The CDR3 DNA reads as TGTGCCAGCAGTCGCGGGGAGGGCATGAACACTGAAGCTTTCTTT.

The chain joins TRBV5-1 to TRBJ1-3, with 9 positions matching TRBD1. With V trimmed by 5 bases and J by 4 bases, 4 bases remained unmatched. CDR3 size: 14 residues. The germline CDR1 and CDR2 sequences are SGHRS and YFSETQ. The CDR3 nucleotides are TGCGCCAGCAGTCCCGGGACAGGGGGAAACACCATATATTTT. It translates to CASSPGTGGNTIYF.

The chain recombines TRBV28 with TRBJ2-3, with a possible D match to TRBD1 (6 bases). Germline assignment: CDR1 MDHEN and CDR2 SYDVKM. Trimming removed 3 bases at V and 0 bases at J, with 10 bases between. The CDR3 contains 15 residues. The CDR3 nucleotides read TGTGCCAGCAGTTTCCGCACAGGGAGCACAGATACGCAGTATTTT. Translating it yields CASSFRTGSTDTQYF.

V is TRBV7-2 and J is TRBJ1-2; TRBD1 matches at 8 bases. CDR1 and CDR2 from the germline V gene are SGHTA and FQGNSA. Trimming took 0 bases from V and 4 from J; bases not matched to a gene: 7. CDR3 length equals 16 residues. The CDR3 region has the DNA TGTGCCAGCAGCTTAGCTCCGGGACAGGAAGCCTATGGCTACACCTTC. The encoded protein is CASSLAPGQEAYGYTF.

The chain is built from TRBV11-3 and TRBJ2-2; TRBD1 agrees at 8 bases. Germline V gives CDR1 SGHNT, CDR2 YENEEA. Trimming removed 5 bases from V and 3 bases from J; junction bases left unmatched: 5. This CDR3 region has 15 residues. CDR3 amino acids: CASSPGGRDTGELFF. The CDR3 coding sequence is TGTGCCAGCAGCCCAGGGGGCAGGGACACCGGGGAGCTGTTTTTT.

This chain joins TRBV7-3 and TRBJ2-2, with 7 bases matching TRBD1. V was clipped by 5 bases and J by 1 base; unmatched bases: 7. Germline-derived CDR1 and CDR2 are SGHTA and FQGTGA. The CDR3 is 16 residues long. CDR3 loop: CASSLTGNENTGELFF. Here the CDR3 DNA reads TGTGCCAGCAGCCTGACAGGGAACGAGAACACCGGGGAGCTGTTTTTT.

This chain joins TRBV7-9 and TRBJ2-6, with D possibly matching TRBD2 (5 bases). CDR3 length equals 15 residues. In germline, CDR1 is SEHNR, CDR2 FQNEAQ (reference sequence). The V end was cut by 5 bases, the J end by 2 bases, with 10 bases between. This chain's CDR3 is CASSLGGTGANVLTF. In DNA form, the CDR3 reads TGTGCCAGCAGCCTCGGAGGAACTGGGGCCAACGTCCTGACTTTC.

The gene calls are TRBV9 and TRBJ1-3, with 8 bases matching TRBD1. Trimming at V came to 3 bases and at J to 4 bases, leaving 6 bases not matched to a gene. CDR1 is SGDLS and CDR2 is YYNGEE in the germline V gene. The CDR3 length is 15 residues. As DNA, the CDR3 is TGTGCCAGCAGCGACGGTACAGGGGGAGGAAACACCATATATTTT. This codes for CASSDGTGGGNTIYF.